The rows below give T cell receptor beta chains drawn from one sample of a study of cytomegalovirus exposure and HLA in healthy donors. Assay used: immunoSEQ multiplex PCR; TCRdb lists only in-frame clones, some missing. Here the sample spans more than 100,000 clones, 76% being singletons. Input material: PBMCs. All receptors come from a female donor in good health and CMV-seropositive. Each CDR3 is given with its conserved first and last residue. The D gene is left open where the match is weak. Size is stated for part of the rows, as once, few or many counts, or as a class when the clone is expanded.

-,TRBV30,TRBJ1-6,-,TGTGCCTGGACGCGTATCTCCTATAATTCACCCCTCCACTTT,CAWTRISYNSPLHF
TRBD2,TRBV9,TRBJ2-5,-,TGTGCCAGCAGCCCCCAGGGGCGGGAGGCTGGAGAGACCCAGTACTTC,CASSPQGREAGETQYF
TRBD2,TRBV5-1,TRBJ2-7,few,TGCGCCAGCAGTTCCCCGGGACTAGCGGGCTACGAGCAGTACTTC,CASSSPGLAGYEQYF
TRBD2,TRBV5-4,TRBJ2-3,few,TGTGCCAGCAGCTTGCCTAGCGGGGGGGCCTCAGATACGCAGTATTTT,CASSLPSGGASDTQYF
TRBD2,TRBV27,TRBJ2-1,-,TGTGCCAGCAGTTCCCTACTAGCGGGATCATACAATGAGCAGTTCTTC,CASSSLLAGSYNEQFF
-,TRBV19,TRBJ1-6,few,TGTGCCAGTACTGGGGGGTACATGTCAGCTTCACCCCTCCACTTT,CASTGGYMSASPLHF
-,TRBV18,TRBJ1-2,-,TGTGCCAGCTCACCACCGGATTATCACCCCGGCGGCTATGGCTACACCTTC,CASSPPDYHPGGYGYTF
-,TRBV4-1,TRBJ2-4,-,TGCGCCAGCAGCCAAGGGCCCATAGCCAAAAACATTCAGTACTTC,CASSQGPIAKNIQYF
-,TRBV5-5,TRBJ2-3,-,TGTGCCAGCAGCATCCAGACTATTCTTACCACAGATACGCAGTATTTT,CASSIQTILTTDTQYF
-,TRBV9,TRBJ2-5,few,TGTGCCAGCAGCCCCGGGACTGGAGAGACCCAGTACTTC,CASSPGTGETQYF
-,TRBV7-9,TRBJ2-5,-,TGTTCCAGCAGCTCTACGGGTTTTGGAGAGACCCAGTACTTC,CSSSSTGFGETQYF
TRBD2,TRBV9,TRBJ2-2,once,TGTGCCAGCAGCCCCCTGGCCAGGGGACTAGGAGAGACCGGGGAGCTGTTTTTT,CASSPLARGLGETGELFF
TRBD2,TRBV6-5,TRBJ2-7,once,TGTGCCAGCAGGGGGACTAGCGGGGCCTACGAGCAGTACTTC,CASRGTSGAYEQYF
TRBD1,TRBV19,TRBJ1-3,-,TGTGCCAGTAGGAGAGGGGGCGCGACTGGAAACACCATATATTTT,CASRRGGATGNTIYF
TRBD2,TRBV5-1,TRBJ2-5,-,TGCGCCAGCAGCTTGGAGGCTAGCGGAGTCCAAGAGACCCAGTACTTC,CASSLEASGVQETQYF
TRBD2,TRBV4-2,TRBJ2-1,-,TGTGCCAGCAGCCTTGCGCCCCCTAGCGGGAGTAATGAGCAGTTCTTC,CASSLAPPSGSNEQFF
TRBD2,TRBV5-1,TRBJ2-1,-,TGCGCCAGCAGCTGGAGCTATCGACTAGCGGGAAGCTCCTACAATGAGCAGTTCTTC,CASSWSYRLAGSSYNEQFF